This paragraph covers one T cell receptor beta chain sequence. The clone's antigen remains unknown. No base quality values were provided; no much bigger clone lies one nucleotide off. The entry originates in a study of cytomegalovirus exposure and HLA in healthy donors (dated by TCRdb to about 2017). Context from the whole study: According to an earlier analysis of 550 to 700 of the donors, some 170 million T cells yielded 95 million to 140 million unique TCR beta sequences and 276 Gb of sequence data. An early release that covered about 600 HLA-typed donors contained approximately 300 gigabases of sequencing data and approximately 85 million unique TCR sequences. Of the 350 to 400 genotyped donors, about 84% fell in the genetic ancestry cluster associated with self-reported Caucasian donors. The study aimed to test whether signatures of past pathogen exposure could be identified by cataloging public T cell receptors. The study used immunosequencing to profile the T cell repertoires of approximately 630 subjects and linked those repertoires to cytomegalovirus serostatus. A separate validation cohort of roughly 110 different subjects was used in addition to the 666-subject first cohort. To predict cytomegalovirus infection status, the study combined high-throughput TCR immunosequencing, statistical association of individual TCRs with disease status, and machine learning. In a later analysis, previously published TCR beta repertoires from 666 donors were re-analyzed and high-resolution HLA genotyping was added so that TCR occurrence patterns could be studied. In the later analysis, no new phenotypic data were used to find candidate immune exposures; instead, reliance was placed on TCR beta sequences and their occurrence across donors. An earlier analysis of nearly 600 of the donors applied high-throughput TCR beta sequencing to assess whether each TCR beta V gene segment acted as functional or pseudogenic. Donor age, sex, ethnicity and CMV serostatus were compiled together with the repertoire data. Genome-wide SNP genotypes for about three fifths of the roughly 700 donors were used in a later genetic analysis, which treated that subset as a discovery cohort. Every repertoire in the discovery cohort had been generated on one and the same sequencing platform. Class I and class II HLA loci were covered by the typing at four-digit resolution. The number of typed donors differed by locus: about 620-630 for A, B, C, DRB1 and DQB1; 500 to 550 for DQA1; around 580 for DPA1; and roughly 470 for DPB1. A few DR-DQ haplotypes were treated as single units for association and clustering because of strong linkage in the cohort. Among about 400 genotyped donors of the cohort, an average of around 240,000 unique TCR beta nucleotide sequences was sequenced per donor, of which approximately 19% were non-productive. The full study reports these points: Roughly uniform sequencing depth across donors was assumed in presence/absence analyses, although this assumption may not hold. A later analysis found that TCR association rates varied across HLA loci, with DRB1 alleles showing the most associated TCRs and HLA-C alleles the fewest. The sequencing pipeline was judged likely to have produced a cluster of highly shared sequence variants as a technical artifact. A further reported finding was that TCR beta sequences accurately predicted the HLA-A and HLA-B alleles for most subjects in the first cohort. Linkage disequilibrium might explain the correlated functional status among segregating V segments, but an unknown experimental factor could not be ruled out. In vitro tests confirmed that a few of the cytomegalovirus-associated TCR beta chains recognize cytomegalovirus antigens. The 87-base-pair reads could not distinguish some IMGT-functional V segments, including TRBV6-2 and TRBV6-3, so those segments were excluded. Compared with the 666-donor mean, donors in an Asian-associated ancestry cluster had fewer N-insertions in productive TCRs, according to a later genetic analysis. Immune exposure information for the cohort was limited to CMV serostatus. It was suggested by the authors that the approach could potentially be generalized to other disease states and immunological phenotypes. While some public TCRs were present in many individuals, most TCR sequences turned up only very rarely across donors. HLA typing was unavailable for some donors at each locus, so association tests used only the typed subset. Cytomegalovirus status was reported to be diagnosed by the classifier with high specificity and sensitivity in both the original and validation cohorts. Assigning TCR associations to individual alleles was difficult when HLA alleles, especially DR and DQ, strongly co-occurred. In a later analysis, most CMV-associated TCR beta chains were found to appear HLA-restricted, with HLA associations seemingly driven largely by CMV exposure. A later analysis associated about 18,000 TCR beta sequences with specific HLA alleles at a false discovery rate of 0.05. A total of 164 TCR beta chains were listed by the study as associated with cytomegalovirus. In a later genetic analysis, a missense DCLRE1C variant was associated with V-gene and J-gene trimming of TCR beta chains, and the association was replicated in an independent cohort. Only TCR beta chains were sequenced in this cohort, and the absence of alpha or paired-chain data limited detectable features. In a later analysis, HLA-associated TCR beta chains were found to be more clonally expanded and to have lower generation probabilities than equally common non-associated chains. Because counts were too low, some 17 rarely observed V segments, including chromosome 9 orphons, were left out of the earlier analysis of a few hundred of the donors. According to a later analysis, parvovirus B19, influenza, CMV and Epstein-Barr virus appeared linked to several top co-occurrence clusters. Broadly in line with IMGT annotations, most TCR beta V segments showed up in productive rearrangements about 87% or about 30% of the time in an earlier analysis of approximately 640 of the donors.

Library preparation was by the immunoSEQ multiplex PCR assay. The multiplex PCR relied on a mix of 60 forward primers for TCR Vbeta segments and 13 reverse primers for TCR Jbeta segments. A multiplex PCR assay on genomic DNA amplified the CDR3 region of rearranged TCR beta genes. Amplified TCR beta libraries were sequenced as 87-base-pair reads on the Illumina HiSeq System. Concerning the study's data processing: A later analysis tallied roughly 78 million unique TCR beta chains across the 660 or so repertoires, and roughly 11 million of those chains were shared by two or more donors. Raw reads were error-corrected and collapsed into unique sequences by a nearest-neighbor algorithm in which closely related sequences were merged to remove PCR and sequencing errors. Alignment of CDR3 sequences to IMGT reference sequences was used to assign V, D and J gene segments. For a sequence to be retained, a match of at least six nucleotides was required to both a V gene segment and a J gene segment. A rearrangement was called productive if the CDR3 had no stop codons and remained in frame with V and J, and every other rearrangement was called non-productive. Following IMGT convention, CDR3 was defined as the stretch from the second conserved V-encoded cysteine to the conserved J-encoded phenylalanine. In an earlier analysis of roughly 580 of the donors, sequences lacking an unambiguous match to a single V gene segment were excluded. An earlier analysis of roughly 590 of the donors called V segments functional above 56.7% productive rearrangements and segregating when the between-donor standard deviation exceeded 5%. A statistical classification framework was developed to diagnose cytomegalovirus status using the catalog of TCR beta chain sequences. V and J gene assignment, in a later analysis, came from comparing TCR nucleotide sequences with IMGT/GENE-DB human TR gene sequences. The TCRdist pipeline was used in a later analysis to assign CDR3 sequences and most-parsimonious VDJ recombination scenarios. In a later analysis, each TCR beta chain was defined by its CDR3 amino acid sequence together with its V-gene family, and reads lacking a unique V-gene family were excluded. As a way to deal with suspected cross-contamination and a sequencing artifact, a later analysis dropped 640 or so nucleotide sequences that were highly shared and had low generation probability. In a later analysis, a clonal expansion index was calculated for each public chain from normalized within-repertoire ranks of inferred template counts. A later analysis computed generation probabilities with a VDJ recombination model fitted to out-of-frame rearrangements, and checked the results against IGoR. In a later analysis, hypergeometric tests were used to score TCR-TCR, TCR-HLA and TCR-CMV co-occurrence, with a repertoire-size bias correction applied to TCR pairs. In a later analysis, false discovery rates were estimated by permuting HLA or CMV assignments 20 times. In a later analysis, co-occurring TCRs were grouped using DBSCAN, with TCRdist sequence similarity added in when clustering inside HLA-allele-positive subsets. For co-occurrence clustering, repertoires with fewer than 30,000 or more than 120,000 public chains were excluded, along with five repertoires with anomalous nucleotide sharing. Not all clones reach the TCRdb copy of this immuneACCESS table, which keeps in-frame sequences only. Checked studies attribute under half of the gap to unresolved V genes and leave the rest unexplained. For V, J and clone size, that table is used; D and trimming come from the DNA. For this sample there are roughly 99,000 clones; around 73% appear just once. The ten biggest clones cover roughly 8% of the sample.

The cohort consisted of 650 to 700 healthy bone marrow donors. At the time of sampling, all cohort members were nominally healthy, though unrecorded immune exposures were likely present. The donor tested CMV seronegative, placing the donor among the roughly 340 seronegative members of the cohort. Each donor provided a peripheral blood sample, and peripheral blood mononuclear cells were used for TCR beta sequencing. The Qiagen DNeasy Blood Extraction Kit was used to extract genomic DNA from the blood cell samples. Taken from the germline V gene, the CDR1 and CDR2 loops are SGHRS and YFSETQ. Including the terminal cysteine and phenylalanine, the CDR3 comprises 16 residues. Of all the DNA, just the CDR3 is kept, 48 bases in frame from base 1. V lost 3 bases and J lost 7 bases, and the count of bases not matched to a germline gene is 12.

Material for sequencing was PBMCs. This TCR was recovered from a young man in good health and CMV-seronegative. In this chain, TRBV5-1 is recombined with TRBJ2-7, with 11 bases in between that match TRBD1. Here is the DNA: TGCGCCAGCAGCTGGGGGACAGGGGGGAGTAAGTGGGAGCAGTACTTC. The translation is CASSWGTGGSKWEQYF.